A single TCR beta chain is shown here with its context. This sample is part of a study of blood T cell repertoires in COVID-19. In the original analysis: Reference gene primer amplification gave estimated nucleated cell counts. Libraries were prepared by immunoSEQ multiplex PCR; TCRdb keeps only in-frame clonotypes and omits some of them. Clonal size and the V and J genes are those of that table, whereas D and trimming came from the DNA. The sample lists about 24,000 clones, around nine tenths seen once, with about 27% in the top ten. Trimming took 3 bases from V and 4 from J; bases not matched to a gene: 3. The V gene's germline CDR1 is SGHRS and CDR2 YFSETQ. The CDR3 has 15 amino acids.

The receptor's source is a woman aged 70 to 79 with active COVID-19. Specimen: peripheral blood. The V gene is TRBV5-1, the J gene TRBJ2-1; 11 bases agree with TRBD2. In DNA form, the CDR3 reads TGCGCCAGCAGCTCGGGACTAGCGGAATACAATGAGCAGTTCTTC. It yields the protein CASSSGLAEYNEQFF.